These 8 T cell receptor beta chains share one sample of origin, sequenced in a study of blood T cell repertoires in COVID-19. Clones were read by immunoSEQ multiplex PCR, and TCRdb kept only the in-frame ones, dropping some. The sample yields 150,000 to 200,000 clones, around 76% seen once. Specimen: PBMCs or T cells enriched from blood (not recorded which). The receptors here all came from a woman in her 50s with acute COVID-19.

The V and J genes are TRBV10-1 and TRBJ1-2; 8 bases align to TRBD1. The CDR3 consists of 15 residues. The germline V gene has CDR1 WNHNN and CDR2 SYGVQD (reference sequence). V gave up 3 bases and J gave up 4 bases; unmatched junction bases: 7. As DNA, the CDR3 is TGCGCCAGCAGTGAAACCGGGACAGGCCGCTATGGCTACACCTTC. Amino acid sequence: CASSETGTGRYGYTF.

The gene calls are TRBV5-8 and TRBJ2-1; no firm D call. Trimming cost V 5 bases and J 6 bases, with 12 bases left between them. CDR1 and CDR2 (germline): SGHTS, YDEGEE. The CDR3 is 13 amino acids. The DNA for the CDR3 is TGTGCCAGCAGACCTCGAGGTCTCAATGAGCAGTTCTTC. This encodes CASRPRGLNEQFF.

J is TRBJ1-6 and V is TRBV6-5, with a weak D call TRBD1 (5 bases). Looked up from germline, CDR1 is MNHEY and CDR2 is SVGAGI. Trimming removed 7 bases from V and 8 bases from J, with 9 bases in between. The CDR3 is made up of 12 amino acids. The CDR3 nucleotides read TGTGCCAGCACTAAAGGGGATTCACCCCTCCACTTT. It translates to CASTKGDSPLHF.

The CDR3 nucleotides read TGTGCCAGCAGCTTAACTGGGACAGAGAATGAGCAGTTCTTC. This translates into CASSLTGTENEQFF. The rearrangement links TRBV7-3 to TRBJ2-1; 7 bases agree with TRBD1. Germline CDR1 reads SGHTA; CDR2 reads FQGTGA. The CDR3 is 14 residues long. Germline trimming cut 0 bases from V and 7 bases from J; bases unmatched to any gene: 3.

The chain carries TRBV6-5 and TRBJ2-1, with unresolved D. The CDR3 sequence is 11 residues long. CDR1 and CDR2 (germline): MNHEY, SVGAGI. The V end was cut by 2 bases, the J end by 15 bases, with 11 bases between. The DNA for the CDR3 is TGTGCCAGCAGTTACGGTTCCCGGAGGTTCTTC. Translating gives CASSYGSRRFF.

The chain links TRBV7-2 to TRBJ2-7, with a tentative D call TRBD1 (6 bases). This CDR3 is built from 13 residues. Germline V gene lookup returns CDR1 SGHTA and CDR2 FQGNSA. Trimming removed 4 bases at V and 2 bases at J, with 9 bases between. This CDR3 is CASSSRTAYEQYV. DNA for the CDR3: TGTGCCAGCAGCTCCCGGACAGCCTACGAGCAGTACGTC.

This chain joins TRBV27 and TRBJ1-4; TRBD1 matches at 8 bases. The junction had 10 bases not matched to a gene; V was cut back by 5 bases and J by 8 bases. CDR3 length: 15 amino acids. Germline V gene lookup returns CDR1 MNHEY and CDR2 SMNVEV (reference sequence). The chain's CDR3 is CASSPDRGGGEKLFF. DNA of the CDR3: TGTGCCAGCAGTCCAGACAGGGGTGGGGGCGAAAAACTGTTTTTT. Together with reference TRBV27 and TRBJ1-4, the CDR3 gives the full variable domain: EAQVTQNPRYLITVTGKKLTVTCSQNMNHEYMSWYRQDPGLGLRQIYYSMNVEVTDKGDVPEGYKVSRKEKRNFPLILESPSPNQTSLYFCASSPDRGGGEKLFFGSGTQLSVL.

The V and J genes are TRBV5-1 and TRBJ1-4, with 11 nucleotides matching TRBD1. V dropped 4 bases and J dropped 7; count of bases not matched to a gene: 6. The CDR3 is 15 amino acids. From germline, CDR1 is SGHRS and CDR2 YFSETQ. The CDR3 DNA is TGCGCCAGCAGCGTAGGGACAGGGGGTGGTGAAAAACTGTTTTTT. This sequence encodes CASSVGTGGGEKLFF.